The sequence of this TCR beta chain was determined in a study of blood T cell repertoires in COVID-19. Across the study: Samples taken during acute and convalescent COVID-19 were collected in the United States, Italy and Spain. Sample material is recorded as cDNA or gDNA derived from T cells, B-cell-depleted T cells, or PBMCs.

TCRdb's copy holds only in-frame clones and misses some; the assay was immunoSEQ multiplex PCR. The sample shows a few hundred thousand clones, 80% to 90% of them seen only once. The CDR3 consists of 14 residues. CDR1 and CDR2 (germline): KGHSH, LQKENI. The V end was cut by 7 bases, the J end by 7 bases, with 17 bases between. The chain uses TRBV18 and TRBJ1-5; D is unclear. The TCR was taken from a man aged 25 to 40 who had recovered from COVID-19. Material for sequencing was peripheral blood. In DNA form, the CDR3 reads TGTGCCAGCTGCAACGAGGGTATCGGCCAGCCCCAGCATTTT. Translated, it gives CASCNEGIGQPQHF. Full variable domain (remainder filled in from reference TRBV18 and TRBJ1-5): NAGVMQNPRHLVRRRGQEARLRCSPMKGHSHVYWYRQLPEEGLKFMVYLQKENIIDESGMPKERFSAEFPKEGPSILRIQQVVRGDSAAYFCASCNEGIGQPQHFGDGTRLSIL.